Listed below are T cell receptor beta chains from one sample, sequenced in a study of early T cells in non-severe SARS-CoV-2 infection. TCRdb called the 5' RACE reads again in MiXCR, with one record for every CDR3 protein. The profile shows 84,000 or so distinct CDR3 sequences, around 10% of them singletons. The sequenced material came from whole blood. These receptors all come from an adult who was a healthcare worker with PCR-confirmed SARS-CoV-2 infection or an uninfected control (not recorded which). Both conserved end residues are part of each CDR3. D genes are given only for firm matches. Expanded clones get a size class; other rows say once, few or many, or leave the size out.

CASSELLGSYNEQFF	TGTGCCAGCAGTGAATTACTCGGTTCCTACAATGAGCAGTTCTTC	many	TRBV6-1	TRBJ2-1	15	NA
CASSWRGEQYF	TGTGCCAGCAGCTGGCGGGGCGAGCAGTACTTC	NA	TRBV14	TRBJ2-7	11	NA
CASSLDHILNTEAFF	TGTGCCAGCAGCTTAGATCATATACTGAACACTGAAGCTTTCTTT	few	TRBV11-3	TRBJ1-1	15	NA
CASKDYERDTQYF	TGTGCCAGCAAGGACTACGAAAGAGATACGCAGTATTTT	many	TRBV12-3/TRBV12-4	TRBJ2-3	13	NA
CASGATTSARDTQYF	TGTGCCAGCGGCGCAACGACTAGCGCCCGAGATACGCAGTATTTT	few	TRBV27	TRBJ2-3	15	TRBD2
CASSVDRAAYEQYF	TGTGCCAGCAGCGTCGACAGGGCCGCCTACGAGCAGTACTTC	NA	TRBV9	TRBJ2-7	14	TRBD1
CASSLGSYNEQFF	TGTGCCAGCAGCTTAGGCTCCTACAATGAGCAGTTCTTC	many	TRBV11-2	TRBJ2-1	13	NA
CASSLVFVETQYF	TGTGCCAGCAGCTTAGTCTTCGTCGAGACCCAGTACTTC	few	TRBV11-2	TRBJ2-5	13	NA
CASSPTGNEQFF	TGTGCCAGCAGCCCGACCGGGAATGAGCAGTTCTTC	many	TRBV14	TRBJ2-1	12	NA
CASRPAGVPDTQYF	TGTGCCAGCAGGCCAGCGGGAGTGCCAGATACGCAGTATTTT	many	TRBV6-1	TRBJ2-3	14	TRBD2
CASSQRGESTEAFF	TGTGCCAGCAGCCAGAGGGGGGAATCCACTGAAGCTTTCTTT	many	TRBV14	TRBJ1-1	14	NA
CASSRQGEGSPLHF	TGTGCCAGCAGTCGACAGGGGGAAGGTTCACCCCTCCACTTT	few	TRBV27	TRBJ1-6	14	TRBD1
CAISHAPVTSGGPQETQYF	TGTGCCATCAGCCACGCCCCGGTCACTAGCGGGGGACCTCAAGAGACCCAGTACTTC	NA	TRBV10-3	TRBJ2-5	19	TRBD2
CASSVGRTNTEAFF	TGTGCCAGCAGCGTTGGACGGACCAACACTGAAGCTTTCTTT	many	TRBV9	TRBJ1-1	14	NA
CASSVEAGTNTGELFF	TGTGCCAGCAGCGTAGAGGCGGGAACAAACACCGGGGAGCTGTTTTTT	few	TRBV9	TRBJ2-2	16	NA
CSARMREIETQYF	TGCAGTGCTAGAATGCGGGAGATAGAGACCCAGTACTTC	many	TRBV20-1	TRBJ2-5	13	TRBD2
CASSPGAGVIYEQYF	TGTGCCAGCAGCCCCGGGGCAGGGGTTATCTACGAGCAGTACTTC	many	TRBV11-2	TRBJ2-7	15	NA
CASSQDNGGRTGYGYTF	TGCGCCAGCAGCCAAGATAATGGGGGCCGAACTGGCTATGGCTACACCTTC	many	TRBV4-1	TRBJ1-2	17	NA
CASSHLQGAGNSPLHF	TGCGCCAGCAGCCACCTACAGGGGGCTGGAAATTCACCCCTCCACTTT	many	TRBV4-1	TRBJ1-6	16	TRBD1
CASSPGTGQPLRYYGYTF	TGTGCCAGCAGTCCAGGGACAGGGCAGCCGCTAAGGTACTATGGCTACACCTTC	few	TRBV27	TRBJ1-2	18	TRBD1
CASSWDRGGFEGYTF	TGTGCCAGCAGCTGGGACAGGGGAGGATTTGAGGGCTACACCTTC	many	TRBV5-6	TRBJ1-2	15	TRBD1
CASSYSSIAGIETQYF	TGTGCCAGCAGTTACTCGAGCATAGCGGGGATCGAGACCCAGTACTTC	few	TRBV6-6	TRBJ2-5	16	TRBD2
CASSRGWGFETQYF	TGTGCCAGTTCAAGGGGCTGGGGTTTTGAGACCCAGTACTTC	many	TRBV19	TRBJ2-5	14	NA
CAWSRGLPPLHF	TGTGCCTGGAGCAGGGGGTTGCCACCCCTCCACTTT	NA	TRBV30	TRBJ1-6	12	TRBD1
CASSPPRTEAFF	TGTGCCAGCAGCCCACCGAGGACTGAAGCTTTCTTT	many	TRBV7-9	TRBJ1-1	12	NA
CASSPLRDTQYF	TGTGCCAGCAGCCCCCTAAGAGATACGCAGTATTTT	few	TRBV11-2	TRBJ2-3	12	NA
CASSDSTYEQYF	TGCGCCAGCAGCGACTCCACCTACGAGCAGTACTTC	many	TRBV5-1	TRBJ2-7	12	NA
CASSYRTSGRDTYNEQFF	TGTGCCAGCAGTTACAGGACTAGCGGGAGGGACACCTACAATGAGCAGTTCTTC	NA	TRBV6-5	TRBJ2-1	18	TRBD2
CATTPRGGNTEAFF	TGTGCCACCACCCCCCGGGGGGGGAACACTGAAGCTTTCTTT	few	TRBV6-5	TRBJ1-1	14	NA